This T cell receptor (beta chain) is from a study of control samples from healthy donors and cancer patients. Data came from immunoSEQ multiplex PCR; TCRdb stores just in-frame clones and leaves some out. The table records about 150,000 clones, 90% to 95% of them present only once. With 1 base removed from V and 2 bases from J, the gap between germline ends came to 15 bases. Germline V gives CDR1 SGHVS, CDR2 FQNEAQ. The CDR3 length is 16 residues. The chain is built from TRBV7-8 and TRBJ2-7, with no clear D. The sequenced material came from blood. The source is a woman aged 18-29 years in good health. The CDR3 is CASSLGGVLSPYEQYF. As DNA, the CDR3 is TGTGCCAGCAGCTTAGGTGGGGTCCTTTCCCCCTACGAGCAGTACTTC.